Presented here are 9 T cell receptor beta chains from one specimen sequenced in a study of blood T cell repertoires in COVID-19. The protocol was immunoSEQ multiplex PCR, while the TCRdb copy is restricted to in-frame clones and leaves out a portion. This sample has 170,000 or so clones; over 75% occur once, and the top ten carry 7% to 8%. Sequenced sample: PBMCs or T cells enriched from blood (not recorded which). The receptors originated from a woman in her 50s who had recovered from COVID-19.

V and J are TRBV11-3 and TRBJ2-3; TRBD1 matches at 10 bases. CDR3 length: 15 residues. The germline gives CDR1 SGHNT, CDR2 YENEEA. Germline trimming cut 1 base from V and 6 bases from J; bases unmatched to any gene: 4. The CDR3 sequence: CASSLGQGAKDTQYF. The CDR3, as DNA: TGTGCCAGCAGCTTAGGACAGGGGGCAAAGGATACGCAGTATTTT.

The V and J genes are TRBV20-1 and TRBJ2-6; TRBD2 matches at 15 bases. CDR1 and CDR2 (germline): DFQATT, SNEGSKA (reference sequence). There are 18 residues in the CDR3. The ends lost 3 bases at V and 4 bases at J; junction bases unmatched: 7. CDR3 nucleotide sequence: TGCAGTGCTAGTACGGGACTAGCGGGAGGATACGGGGCCAACGTCCTGACTTTC. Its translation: CSASTGLAGGYGANVLTF.

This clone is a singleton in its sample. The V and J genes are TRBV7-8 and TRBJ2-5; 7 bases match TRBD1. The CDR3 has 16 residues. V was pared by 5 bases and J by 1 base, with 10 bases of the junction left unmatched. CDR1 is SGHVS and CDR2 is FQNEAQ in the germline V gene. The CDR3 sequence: CASSQIRQGLQETQYF. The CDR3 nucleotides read TGTGCCAGCAGCCAAATAAGACAGGGCCTCCAAGAGACCCAGTACTTC.

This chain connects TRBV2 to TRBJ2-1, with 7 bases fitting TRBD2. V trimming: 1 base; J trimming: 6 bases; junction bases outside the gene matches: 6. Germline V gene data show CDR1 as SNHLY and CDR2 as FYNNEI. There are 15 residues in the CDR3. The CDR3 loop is CASSEGRGRGNEQFF. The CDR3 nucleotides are TGTGCCAGCAGTGAAGGGCGAGGGAGGGGCAATGAGCAGTTCTTC.

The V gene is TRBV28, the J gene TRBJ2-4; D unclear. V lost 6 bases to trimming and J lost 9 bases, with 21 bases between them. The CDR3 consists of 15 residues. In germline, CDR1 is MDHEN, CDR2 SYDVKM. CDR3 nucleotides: TGTGCCAGCAGCCGTCAAACCGGGTCCTGGAGCATTCAGTACTTC. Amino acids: CASSRQTGSWSIQYF.

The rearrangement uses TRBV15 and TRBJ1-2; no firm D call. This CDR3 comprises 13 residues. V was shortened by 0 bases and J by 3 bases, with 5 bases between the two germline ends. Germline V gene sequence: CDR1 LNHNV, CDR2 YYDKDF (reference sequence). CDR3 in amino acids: CATSRELDYGYTF. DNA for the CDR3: TGTGCCACCAGCAGAGAACTGGACTATGGCTACACCTTC.

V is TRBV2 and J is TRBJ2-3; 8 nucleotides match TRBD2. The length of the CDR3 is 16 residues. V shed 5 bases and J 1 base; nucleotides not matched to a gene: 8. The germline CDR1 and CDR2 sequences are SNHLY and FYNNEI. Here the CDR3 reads CASSLQREIGTDTQYF. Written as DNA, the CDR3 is TGTGCCAGCAGTCTCCAGCGGGAGATCGGCACAGATACGCAGTATTTT. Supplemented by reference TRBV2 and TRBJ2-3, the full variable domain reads EPEVTQTPSHQVTQMGQEVILRCVPISNHLYFYWYRQILGQKVEFLVSFYNNEISEKSEIFDDQFSVERPDGSNFTLKIRSTKLEDSAMYFCASSLQREIGTDTQYFGPGTRLTVL.

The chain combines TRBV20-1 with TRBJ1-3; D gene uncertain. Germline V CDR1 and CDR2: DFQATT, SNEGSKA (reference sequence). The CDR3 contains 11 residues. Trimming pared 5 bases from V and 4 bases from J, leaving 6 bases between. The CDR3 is CSAEQGNTIYF. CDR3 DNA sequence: TGCAGTGCTGAACAGGGAAACACCATATATTTT.

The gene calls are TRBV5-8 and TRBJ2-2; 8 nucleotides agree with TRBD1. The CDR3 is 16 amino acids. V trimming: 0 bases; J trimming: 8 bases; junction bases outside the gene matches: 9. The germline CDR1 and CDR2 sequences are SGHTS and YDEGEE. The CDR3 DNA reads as TGTGCCAGCAGCTTGGACAGGGGGGAAGTCCGAGGGGAGCTGTTTTTT. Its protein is CASSLDRGEVRGELFF.